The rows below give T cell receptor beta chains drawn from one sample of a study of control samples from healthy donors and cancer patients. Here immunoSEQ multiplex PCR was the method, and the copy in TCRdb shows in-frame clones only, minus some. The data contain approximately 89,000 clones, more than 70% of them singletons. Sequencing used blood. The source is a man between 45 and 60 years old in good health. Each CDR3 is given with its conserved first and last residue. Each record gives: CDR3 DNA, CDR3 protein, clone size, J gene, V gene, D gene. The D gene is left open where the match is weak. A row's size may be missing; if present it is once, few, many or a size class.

TGCAGCGTTGAAAGTGCCTCTGGAAACACCATATATTTT,CSVESASGNTIYF,-,TRBJ1-3,TRBV29-1,-
TGTGCCAGCAGCTTAATGGGTTTGGGGACTGAAGCTTTCTTT,CASSLMGLGTEAFF,-,TRBJ1-1,TRBV7-2,-
TGCGCCAGCAGCCAAGGTAGCGGGATGTCAAATGAGCAGTTCTTC,CASSQGSGMSNEQFF,-,TRBJ2-1,TRBV4-1,TRBD2
TGTGCCAGCAGCCCGGGACTAGCGGGTTTCTACGAGCAGTACTTC,CASSPGLAGFYEQYF,once,TRBJ2-7,TRBV5-4,TRBD2
TGTGCTAGTGGTTTGACTCCCACTTTCGGGACGGATGCCTACGAGCAGTACTTC,CASGLTPTFGTDAYEQYF,-,TRBJ2-7,TRBV12-5,-
TGTGCCAGCAGTTACTACGACTTAGGGTTAGTGAACACTGAAGCTTTCTTT,CASSYYDLGLVNTEAFF,medium-sized,TRBJ1-1,TRBV6-2/TRBV6-3,-
TGTGCCAGTAGTATCAAACAGGGGACTGGCCAGCCCCAGCATTTT,CASSIKQGTGQPQHF,-,TRBJ1-5,TRBV19,TRBD1
TGTGCCACCAGCAGATCCCTGATCTCTGGGGCCAACGTCCTGACTTTC,CATSRSLISGANVLTF,-,TRBJ2-6,TRBV15,-
TGTGCCACGGGGAGGGGGGGATTCCAAGAGACCCAGTACTTC,CATGRGGFQETQYF,-,TRBJ2-5,TRBV10-3,-
TGTGCCAGCAGACTAGCGGGAGGCGATACGCAGTATTTT,CASRLAGGDTQYF,-,TRBJ2-3,TRBV27,TRBD2
TGTGCCAGCAGTCCTGGACAGGAGACCTACAATGAGCAGTTCTTC,CASSPGQETYNEQFF,few,TRBJ2-1,TRBV6-5,TRBD1
TGTGCAAGTCGCCCTGGCCAAGGAAGCGCCTACGAGCAGTACTTC,CASRPGQGSAYEQYF,-,TRBJ2-7,TRBV12-2,-
TGTGCCAGCAGTGCCCTCGGGGGACTAAATGAAAAACTGTTTTTT,CASSALGGLNEKLFF,-,TRBJ1-4,TRBV27,-
TGTGCCAGCCTTCCGGGACAGCTCCCTGTCGGAGGTCAGCATTTT,CASLPGQLPVGGQHF,-,TRBJ1-5,TRBV27,TRBD1
TGCAGCGTTGTGGGGGCGCCGGGGCCTGAAGCTTTCTTT,CSVVGAPGPEAFF,-,TRBJ1-1,TRBV29-1,-
TGCAGCGTTGAAGAGGGGGGAAGGGGGAGCACAGATACGCAGTATTTT,CSVEEGGRGSTDTQYF,-,TRBJ2-3,TRBV29-1,-
TGTGCCTGGAGTGAGGAGTCTAGCTCCTATAATTCACCCCTCCACTTT,CAWSEESSSYNSPLHF,-,TRBJ1-6,TRBV30,-
TGTGCCAGCAGCGATACCGGCGACGGCTACAATGAGCAGTTCTTC,CASSDTGDGYNEQFF,-,TRBJ2-1,TRBV9,-
TGTGCCAGCAGCCCCCGCAGGGCAACTTCGAACACCGGGGAGCTGTTTTTT,CASSPRRATSNTGELFF,-,TRBJ2-2,TRBV9,-
TGTGCCAGCAGTGTCAACAGGGGTATGGGTGAAGCTTTCTTT,CASSVNRGMGEAFF,-,TRBJ1-1,TRBV2,TRBD1
TGTGCCAGCAGCTTAGGGTACAGGCGCCGGAACACTGAAGCTTTCTTT,CASSLGYRRRNTEAFF,few,TRBJ1-1,TRBV7-2,-
TGTGCCAGCAGCTCGGGACTAGCGGTTTACAATGAGCAGTTCTTC,CASSSGLAVYNEQFF,-,TRBJ2-1,TRBV7-9,TRBD2
TGTGCTAGTGGTTCAGGGGAGTATAGCAATCAGCCCCAGCATTTT,CASGSGEYSNQPQHF,-,TRBJ1-5,TRBV12-5,-
TGTGCCAGCAGCTTGACAGGGGAAGAGACCCAGTACTTC,CASSLTGEETQYF,-,TRBJ2-5,TRBV5-6,TRBD1
TGTGCCAGCAGCCTACAAGAGACCCAGTACTTC,CASSLQETQYF,-,TRBJ2-5,TRBV3-1/TRBV3-2,-
TGTGCCAGTCCGTGGGACAGACGTGATGGCACTGAAGCTTTCTTT,CASPWDRRDGTEAFF,-,TRBJ1-1,TRBV19,TRBD1
TGTGCCAGCAGTGACGGCAGCTTCATGAACACTGAAGCTTTCTTT,CASSDGSFMNTEAFF,-,TRBJ1-1,TRBV6-1,-
TGTGCCAGCAGTGGCGGGATTGTCCAAACTCCTTACTTC,CASSGGIVQTPYF,medium-sized,TRBJ2-5,TRBV2,-
TGTGCCAGCAGCTTAAAATTCGACCAGTCGACCTCCTACAATGAGCAGTTCTTC,CASSLKFDQSTSYNEQFF,once,TRBJ2-1,TRBV7-2,-
TGTGCCAGCATGAGGGACAGTTTGGGCTACGAGCAGTACTTC,CASMRDSLGYEQYF,-,TRBJ2-7,TRBV2,TRBD1